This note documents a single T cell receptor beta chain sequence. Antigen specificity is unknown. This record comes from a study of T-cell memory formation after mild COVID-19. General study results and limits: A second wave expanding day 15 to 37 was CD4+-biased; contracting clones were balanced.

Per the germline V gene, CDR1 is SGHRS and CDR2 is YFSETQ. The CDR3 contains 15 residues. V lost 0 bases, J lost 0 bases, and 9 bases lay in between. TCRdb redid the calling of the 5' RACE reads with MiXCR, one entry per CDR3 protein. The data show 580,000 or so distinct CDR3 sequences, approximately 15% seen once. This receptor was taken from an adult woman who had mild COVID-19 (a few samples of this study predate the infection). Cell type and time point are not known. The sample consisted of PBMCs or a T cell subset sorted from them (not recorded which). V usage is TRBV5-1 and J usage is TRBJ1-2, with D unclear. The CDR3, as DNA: TGCGCCAGCAGCTTGGAGAGTCCTTCTAACTATGGCTACACCTTC. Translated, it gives CASSLESPSNYGYTF.